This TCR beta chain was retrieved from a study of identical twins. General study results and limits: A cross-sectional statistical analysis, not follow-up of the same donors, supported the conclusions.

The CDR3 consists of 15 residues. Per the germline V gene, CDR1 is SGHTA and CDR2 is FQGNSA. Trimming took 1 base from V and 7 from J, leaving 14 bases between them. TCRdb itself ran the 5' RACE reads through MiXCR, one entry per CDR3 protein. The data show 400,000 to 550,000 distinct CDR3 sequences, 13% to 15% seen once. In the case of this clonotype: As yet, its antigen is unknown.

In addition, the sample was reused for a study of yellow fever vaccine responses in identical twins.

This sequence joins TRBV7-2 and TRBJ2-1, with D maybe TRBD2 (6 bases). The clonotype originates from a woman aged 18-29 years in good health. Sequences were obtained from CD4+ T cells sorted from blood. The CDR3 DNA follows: TGTGCCAGCAGCTTAGTAGCGGTAGTCGGAAATGAGCAGTTCTTC. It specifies CASSLVAVVGNEQFF.